A selection of T cell receptor beta chains follows, all from one sample in a study of blood T cell repertoires in COVID-19. Sequenced by immunoSEQ multiplex PCR; TCRdb stores in-frame clones only, minus some. The repertoire holds more than 120,000 clones, with approximately 88% as singletons. Material: peripheral blood. Receptors originate from a human donor in a cohort sampled during active COVID-19. CDR3s include the opening cysteine and the closing phenylalanine or tryptophan. D genes are given only for firm matches. Size is stated for part of the rows, as once, few or many counts, or as a class when the clone is expanded.

v_gene: TRBV6-1
d_gene: .
j_gene: TRBJ2-3
abundance: .
CDR3aa: CASSEVRANTQYF
CDR3nt: TGTGCCAGCAGTGAAGTGAGGGCGAATACGCAGTATTTT

v_gene: TRBV7-2
d_gene: TRBD1
j_gene: TRBJ2-2
abundance: .
CDR3aa: CASSLIPQGAAGELFF
CDR3nt: TGTGCCAGCAGCTTAATACCACAGGGGGCGGCCGGGGAGCTGTTTTTT

v_gene: TRBV19
d_gene: .
j_gene: TRBJ1-1
abundance: .
CDR3aa: CASSITDSNTEAFF
CDR3nt: TGTGCCAGTAGTATTACTGACTCGAACACTGAAGCTTTCTTT

v_gene: TRBV5-4
d_gene: TRBD1
j_gene: TRBJ2-2
abundance: .
CDR3aa: CASSFRGQGSNTGELFF
CDR3nt: TGTGCCAGCAGCTTCCGGGGACAGGGATCGAACACCGGGGAGCTGTTTTTT

v_gene: TRBV6-4
d_gene: .
j_gene: TRBJ1-6
abundance: .
CDR3aa: CASSPKSGDLYSPLHF
CDR3nt: TGTGCCAGCAGCCCCAAGTCGGGAGATCTTTATTCACCCCTCCACTTT

v_gene: TRBV18
d_gene: TRBD1
j_gene: TRBJ1-1
abundance: .
CDR3aa: CASSPYGTDTEAFF
CDR3nt: TGTGCCAGCTCTCCTTACGGGACAGACACTGAAGCTTTCTTT

v_gene: TRBV4-1
d_gene: .
j_gene: TRBJ2-7
abundance: .
CDR3aa: CASSQESFSVYEQYF
CDR3nt: TGCGCCAGCAGCCAAGAAAGTTTCAGTGTATACGAGCAGTACTTC

v_gene: TRBV10-3
d_gene: TRBD2
j_gene: TRBJ2-3
abundance: .
CDR3aa: CAISEPIQGLPDSGTDTQYF
CDR3nt: TGTGCCATCAGTGAGCCGATTCAGGGACTACCCGATTCAGGCACAGATACGCAGTATTTT

v_gene: TRBV2
d_gene: .
j_gene: TRBJ1-6
abundance: few
CDR3aa: CASSDWAGSPLHF
CDR3nt: TGTGCCAGCAGTGATTGGGCGGGTTCACCCCTCCACTTT

v_gene: TRBV30
d_gene: .
j_gene: TRBJ2-7
abundance: .
CDR3aa: CAWSVQGPYEQYF
CDR3nt: TGTGCCTGGAGTGTACAGGGACCCTACGAGCAGTACTTC

v_gene: TRBV3-1/TRBV3-2
d_gene: TRBD1
j_gene: TRBJ1-5
abundance: .
CDR3aa: CASSQRGTENQPQHF
CDR3nt: TGTGCCAGCAGCCAGAGGGGGACAGAGAATCAGCCCCAGCATTTT

v_gene: TRBV4-2
d_gene: TRBD2
j_gene: TRBJ2-5
abundance: .
CDR3aa: CASSQERLAGLETQYF
CDR3nt: TGTGCCAGCAGCCAGGAGAGACTAGCGGGTTTGGAGACCCAGTACTTC

v_gene: TRBV7-2
d_gene: .
j_gene: TRBJ1-4
abundance: .
CDR3aa: CASSSPGVFNEKLFF
CDR3nt: TGTGCCAGCAGCTCCCCCGGGGTCTTTAATGAAAAACTGTTTTTT

v_gene: TRBV19
d_gene: TRBD1
j_gene: TRBJ1-6
abundance: .
CDR3aa: CASSILDRFYNSPLHF
CDR3nt: TGTGCCAGTAGTATCCTGGACAGGTTTTATAATTCACCCCTCCACTTT

v_gene: TRBV19
d_gene: TRBD1
j_gene: TRBJ1-6
abundance: .
CDR3aa: CASRDRAGSPLHF
CDR3nt: TGTGCCAGTAGGGACAGGGCCGGTTCACCCCTCCACTTT

v_gene: TRBV3-1/TRBV3-2
d_gene: .
j_gene: TRBJ2-4
abundance: .
CDR3aa: CASSQDLGQSKNIQYF
CDR3nt: TGTGCCAGCAGCCAAGATCTAGGCCAATCCAAAAACATTCAGTACTTC

v_gene: TRBV18
d_gene: .
j_gene: TRBJ2-7
abundance: few
CDR3aa: CASSYDRSYEQYF
CDR3nt: TGTGCCAGCTCATACGACAGATCCTACGAGCAGTACTTC

v_gene: TRBV11-2
d_gene: .
j_gene: TRBJ2-3
abundance: .
CDR3aa: CASSLPRLPMTPTDTQYF
CDR3nt: TGTGCCAGCAGCTTACCGCGACTTCCAATGACTCCCACAGATACGCAGTATTTT

v_gene: TRBV19
d_gene: TRBD1
j_gene: TRBJ1-6
abundance: .
CDR3aa: CASSIGGQGDASPLHF
CDR3nt: TGTGCCAGTAGTATAGGCGGACAGGGGGACGCTTCACCCCTCCACTTT

v_gene: TRBV11-2
d_gene: .
j_gene: TRBJ1-1
abundance: .
CDR3aa: CASSLWGGANTEAFF
CDR3nt: TGTGCCAGCAGCTTATGGGGGGGAGCGAACACTGAAGCTTTCTTT

v_gene: TRBV27
d_gene: TRBD1
j_gene: TRBJ1-6
abundance: .
CDR3aa: CASSFYQGAGNSPLHF
CDR3nt: TGTGCCAGCAGTTTCTACCAGGGGGCGGGTAATTCACCCCTCCACTTT

v_gene: TRBV11-2
d_gene: TRBD1
j_gene: TRBJ1-5
abundance: .
CDR3aa: CASSIDRDQPQHF
CDR3nt: TGTGCCAGCAGCATTGACAGGGATCAGCCCCAGCATTTT

v_gene: TRBV5-1
d_gene: .
j_gene: TRBJ1-1
abundance: .
CDR3aa: CASSGGLTEAFF
CDR3nt: TGCGCCAGCAGCGGGGGCCTTACTGAAGCTTTCTTT

v_gene: TRBV19
d_gene: .
j_gene: TRBJ2-3
abundance: .
CDR3aa: CASSVSNGADTQYF
CDR3nt: TGTGCCAGTAGTGTGAGCAACGGGGCAGATACGCAGTATTTT

v_gene: TRBV6-1
d_gene: .
j_gene: TRBJ2-2
abundance: once
CDR3aa: CASSELRGGTGELFF
CDR3nt: TGTGCCAGCAGTGAATTGAGGGGGGGCACCGGGGAGCTGTTTTTT

v_gene: TRBV7-2
d_gene: TRBD1
j_gene: TRBJ2-1
abundance: once
CDR3aa: CASSLRQGASYNEQFF
CDR3nt: TGTGCCAGCAGCCTCCGACAGGGGGCGTCCTACAATGAGCAGTTCTTC